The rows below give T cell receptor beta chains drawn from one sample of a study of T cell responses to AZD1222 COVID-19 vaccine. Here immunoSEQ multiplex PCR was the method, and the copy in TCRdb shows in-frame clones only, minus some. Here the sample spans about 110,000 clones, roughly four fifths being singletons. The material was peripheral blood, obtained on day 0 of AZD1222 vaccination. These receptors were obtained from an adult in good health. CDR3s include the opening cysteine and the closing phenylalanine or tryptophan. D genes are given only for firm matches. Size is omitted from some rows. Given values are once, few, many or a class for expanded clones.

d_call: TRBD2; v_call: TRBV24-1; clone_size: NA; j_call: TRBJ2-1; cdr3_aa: CATSASGRDYNEQFF; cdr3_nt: TGTGCCACCAGTGCGAGCGGGAGGGACTACAATGAGCAGTTCTTC
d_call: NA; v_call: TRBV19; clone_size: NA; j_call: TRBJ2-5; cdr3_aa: CASSILGAGNQETQYF; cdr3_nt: TGTGCCAGTAGTATCCTTGGCGCAGGGAACCAAGAGACCCAGTACTTC
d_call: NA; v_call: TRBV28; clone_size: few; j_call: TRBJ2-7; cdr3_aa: CASSLLLRQAQYEQYF; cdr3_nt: TGTGCCAGCAGTCTCCTCCTTCGACAGGCCCAGTACGAGCAGTACTTC
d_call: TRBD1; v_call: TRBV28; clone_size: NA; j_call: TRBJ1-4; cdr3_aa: CASGAGGTNEKLFF; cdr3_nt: TGTGCCAGCGGGGCAGGGGGAACTAATGAAAAACTGTTTTTT
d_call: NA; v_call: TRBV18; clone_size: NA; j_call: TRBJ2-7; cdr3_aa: CATEGTVPYEQYF; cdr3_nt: TGTGCCACTGAGGGAACGGTCCCCTACGAGCAGTACTTC
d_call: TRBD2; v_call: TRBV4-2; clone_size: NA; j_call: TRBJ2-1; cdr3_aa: CASSLNPSGRSYNEQFF; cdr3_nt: TGTGCCAGCAGCCTAAATCCTAGCGGGAGATCCTACAATGAGCAGTTCTTC
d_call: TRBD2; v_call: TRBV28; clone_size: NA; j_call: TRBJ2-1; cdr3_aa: CASRRTSSYNEQFF; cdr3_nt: TGTGCCAGCAGAAGGACTAGCTCCTACAATGAGCAGTTCTTC
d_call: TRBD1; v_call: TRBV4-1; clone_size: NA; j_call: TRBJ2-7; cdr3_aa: CASSQAIRDRAYEQYF; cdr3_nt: TGCGCCAGCAGCCAAGCAATTCGGGACAGAGCCTACGAGCAGTACTTC
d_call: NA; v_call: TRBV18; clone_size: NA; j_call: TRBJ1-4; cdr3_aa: CASSPPGTANEKLFF; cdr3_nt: TGTGCCAGCTCACCCCCCGGGACGGCTAATGAAAAACTGTTTTTT
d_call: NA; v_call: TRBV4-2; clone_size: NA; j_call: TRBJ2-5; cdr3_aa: CASSQGQNQETQYF; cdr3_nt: TGTGCCAGCAGCCAGGGGCAGAACCAAGAGACCCAGTACTTC
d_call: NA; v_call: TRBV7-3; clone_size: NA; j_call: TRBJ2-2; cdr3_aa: CASSLPGQGPGTGELFF; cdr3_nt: TGTGCCAGCAGCTTACCGGGCCAGGGGCCGGGGACCGGGGAGCTGTTTTTT
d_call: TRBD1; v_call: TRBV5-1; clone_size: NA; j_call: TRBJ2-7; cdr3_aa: CASSLGQGRSYEQYF; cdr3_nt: TGCGCCAGCAGCCTGGGACAGGGTAGGTCCTACGAGCAGTACTTC
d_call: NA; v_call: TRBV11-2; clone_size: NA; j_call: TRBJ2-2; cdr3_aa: CASSWGLDGAGELFF; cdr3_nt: TGTGCCAGCAGCTGGGGACTCGACGGGGCCGGGGAGCTGTTTTTT
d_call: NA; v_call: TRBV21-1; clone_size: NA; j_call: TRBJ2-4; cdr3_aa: CASRRDRAKTIQYF; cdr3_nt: TGTGCCAGCAGGAGGGACAGGGCCAAAACCATTCAGTACTTC
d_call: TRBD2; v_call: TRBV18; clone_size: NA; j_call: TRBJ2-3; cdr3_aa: CASSPWTSGKSTDTQYF; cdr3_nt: TGTGCCAGCTCACCATGGACTAGCGGAAAGAGCACAGATACGCAGTATTTT
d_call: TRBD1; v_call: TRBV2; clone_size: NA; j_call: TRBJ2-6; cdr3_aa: CASSKPGQSSGANVLTF; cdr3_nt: TGTGCCAGCAGTAAACCGGGACAGAGCTCTGGGGCCAACGTCCTGACTTTC
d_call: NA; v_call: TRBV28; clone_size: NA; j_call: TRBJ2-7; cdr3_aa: CASSLYSGEGEQYF; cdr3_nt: TGTGCCAGCAGTTTATACTCAGGGGAGGGCGAGCAGTACTTC
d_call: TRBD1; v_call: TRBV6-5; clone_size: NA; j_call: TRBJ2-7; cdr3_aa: CASSPGTGGSYEQYF; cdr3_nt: TGTGCCAGCAGTCCCGGGACAGGGGGTTCCTACGAGCAGTACTTC
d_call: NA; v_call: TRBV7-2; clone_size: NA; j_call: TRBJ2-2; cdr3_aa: CASSLMNTGELFF; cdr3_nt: TGTGCCAGCAGCTTAATGAACACCGGGGAGCTGTTTTTT
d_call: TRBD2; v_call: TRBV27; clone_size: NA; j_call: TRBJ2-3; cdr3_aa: CASTPTSADTQYF; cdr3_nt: TGTGCCAGCACCCCGACTAGCGCAGATACGCAGTATTTT
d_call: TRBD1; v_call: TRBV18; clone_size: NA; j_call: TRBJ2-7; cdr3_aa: CASSPARGQGYEQYF; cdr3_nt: TGTGCCAGCTCTCCGGCCCGGGGACAGGGCTACGAGCAGTACTTC
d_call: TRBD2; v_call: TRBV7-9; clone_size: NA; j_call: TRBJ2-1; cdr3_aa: CASSPLTSGDYEQFF; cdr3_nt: TGTGCCAGCAGCCCTTTGACTAGCGGGGACTATGAGCAGTTCTTC
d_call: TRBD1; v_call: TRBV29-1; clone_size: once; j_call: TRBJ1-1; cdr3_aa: CSQTRTGMNTEAFF; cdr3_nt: TGCAGCCAAACTCGGACAGGCATGAACACTGAAGCTTTCTTT
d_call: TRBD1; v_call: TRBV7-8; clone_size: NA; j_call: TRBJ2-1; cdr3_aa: CASSPNDRGSRNEQFF; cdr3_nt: TGTGCCAGCAGCCCTAACGACAGGGGCTCCCGCAATGAGCAGTTCTTC
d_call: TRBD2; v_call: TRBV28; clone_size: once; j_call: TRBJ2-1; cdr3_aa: CASRGPSDSQGASGRKTYNEQFF; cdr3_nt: TGTGCCAGCAGGGGCCCTTCGGACAGTCAGGGGGCTAGCGGGAGGAAGACCTACAATGAGCAGTTCTTC
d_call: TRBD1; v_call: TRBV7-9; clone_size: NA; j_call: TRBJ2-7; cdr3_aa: CASSSRGTGDYEQYF; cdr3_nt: TGTGCCAGCAGCTCGAGGGGGACAGGGGATTACGAGCAGTACTTC
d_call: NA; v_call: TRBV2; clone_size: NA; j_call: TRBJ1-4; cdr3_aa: CASSVGTMSTNEKLFF; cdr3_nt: TGTGCCAGCAGTGTCGGGACCATGTCGACTAATGAAAAACTGTTTTTT
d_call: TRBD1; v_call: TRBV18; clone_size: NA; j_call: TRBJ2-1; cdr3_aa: CASSPPTGNEQFF; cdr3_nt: TGTGCCAGCTCACCACCGACAGGGAATGAGCAGTTCTTC
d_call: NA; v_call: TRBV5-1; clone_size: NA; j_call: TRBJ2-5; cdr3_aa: CASSLEPGPQETQYF; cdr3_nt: TGCGCCAGCAGCTTGGAACCGGGACCTCAAGAGACCCAGTACTTC
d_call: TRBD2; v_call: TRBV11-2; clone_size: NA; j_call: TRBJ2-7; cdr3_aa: CASSSLAVNSYEQYF; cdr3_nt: TGTGCCAGCAGCTCGCTAGCGGTAAACTCCTACGAGCAGTACTTC
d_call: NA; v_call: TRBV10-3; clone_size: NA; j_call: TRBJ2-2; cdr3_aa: CASRGPGELFF; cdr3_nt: TGTGCCTCGCGGGGCCCCGGGGAGCTGTTTTTT